These 26 T cell receptor beta chains originate from one sample sequenced in a study of CD8 T cells in Susac syndrome. cDNA came from around 0.54 to 1 ug RNA primed by random hexamers. TCRdb reprocessed the immunoSEQ multiplex PCR reads with MiXCR, giving one entry per CDR3 protein. The sample yields about 300,000 distinct CDR3 sequences, approximately 85% seen once. The specimen sequenced was CD8+ T cells from PBMCs. The source of these receptors is a human donor with multiple sclerosis.

The CDR3 DNA sequence: TGTGCCAGTAGGAGCACGAACACTGAAGCTTTCTTT. Translation gives CASRSTNTEAFF. This chain connects TRBV19 to TRBJ1-1; no definite D call. CDR3 length: 12 amino acids. Germline V CDR1 and CDR2: LNHDA, SQIVND (reference sequence). V was cut by 6 bases and J by 1 base, with 6 bases left in between.

This sequence joins TRBV7-8 and TRBJ2-7; the D gene is possibly TRBD2 (5 bases). V lost 4 bases to trimming and J lost 1 base, with 20 bases between them. The length of the CDR3 is 17 residues. CDR1 SGHVS and CDR2 FQNEAQ come from the germline V gene. The CDR3, as DNA: TGTGCCAGCAGCTATCCTGCTAAGAGGGTAGAATCCTACGAGCAGTACTTC. As protein: CASSYPAKRVESYEQYF. Based on the CDR3 plus reference TRBV7-8 and TRBJ2-7, the full variable domain is GAGVSQSPRYKVAKRGQDVALRCDPISGHVSLFWYQQALGQGPEFLTYFQNEAQLDKSGLPSDRFFAERPEGSVSTLKIQRTQQEDSAVYLCASSYPAKRVESYEQYFGPGTRLTVT.

V gene TRBV25-1 combines with J gene TRBJ2-7; TRBD1 matches 7 bases. The trim removed 3 bases at V and 0 bases at J, leaving 8 bases unmatched. The germline V gene has CDR1 MGHDK and CDR2 SYGVNS. The CDR3 spans 16 residues. The CDR3 coding sequence is TGTGCCAGCAGTGACCAGGACAGGACGAGCTCCTACGAGCAGTACTTC. As protein: CASSDQDRTSSYEQYF.

This clonotype has a handful of counts. This sequence joins TRBV6-1 and TRBJ1-1; D ambiguous. This CDR3 has 13 residues. From germline, CDR1 is MNHNS and CDR2 SASEGT. V lost 6 bases and J lost 3, with 11 bases in between. The CDR3 DNA reads as TGTGCCAGCAGGGACGGTGACTACACTGAAGCTTTCTTT. Its protein product is CASRDGDYTEAFF.

The chain uses TRBV4-1 and TRBJ2-1; possible D gene TRBD1, 5 bases. The CDR3 length is 14 residues. Germline CDR1 MGHRA, CDR2 YSYEKL. V dropped 1 base and J dropped 12 bases, with 16 bases sitting between them. The CDR3 sequence: CASSQGPTGQGQFF. For the CDR3, the DNA is TGCGCCAGCAGCCAAGGACCAACGGGCCAGGGGCAGTTCTTC.

This clonotype appeared once. The gene calls are TRBV13 and TRBJ1-2; maybe TRBD1 (5 bases). The germline gives CDR1 PRHDT, CDR2 FYEKMQ (reference sequence). The germline V and J ends were trimmed by 5 bases and 5 bases, with 24 bases remaining between them. CDR3 size: 17 residues. CDR3 protein: CASSPTFKQTVEYGYTF. The CDR3 DNA is TGTGCCAGCAGCCCGACCTTCAAACAGACAGTTGAATATGGCTACACCTTC.

The table lists this clonotype with a count of one. The V gene is TRBV12-3 or TRBV12-4, the J gene TRBJ1-2; 7 nucleotides align to TRBD1. The ends lost 0 bases at V and 6 bases at J; junction bases unmatched: 4. This CDR3 has 14 residues. CDR3 bases: TGTGCCAGCAGTTTAGCGACAGGGCTCGATGGCTACACCTTC. As protein: CASSLATGLDGYTF.

The chain carries TRBV7-2 and TRBJ1-2; TRBD1 is a possible D gene (5 bases). V lost 0 bases to trimming and J lost 4 bases, with 9 bases between them. The germline gives CDR1 SGHTA, CDR2 FQGNSA. CDR3 length: 14 amino acids. For the CDR3, the DNA is TGTGCCAGCAGCTTAGCAGACAGTGGCTATGGCTACACCTTC. Residues: CASSLADSGYGYTF.

This rearrangement joins TRBV29-1 to TRBJ1-2; D gene ambiguous. Germline-derived CDR1 and CDR2 are SQVTM and ANQGSEA. There are 14 residues in the CDR3. Trimming took 4 bases from V and 4 from J, leaving 16 bases between them. CDR3 sequence reads: CSVVQSSGVYGYTF. Here the CDR3 DNA reads TGCAGCGTTGTACAGTCAAGTGGAGTCTATGGCTACACCTTC.

V is TRBV10-3 and J is TRBJ2-1; D is unresolved. The V gene lost 3 bases and the J gene lost 15 bases, with 15 bases spanning the gap. The CDR3 consists of 12 residues. The germline CDR1 and CDR2 sequences are ENHRY and SYGVKD. CDR3 protein: CAISDGFDGLFF. As DNA, the CDR3 is TGTGCCATCAGTGACGGGTTTGATGGTCTGTTCTTC.

Here the CDR3 reads CSARGRLSGSSYNEQFF. Here the CDR3 DNA reads TGCAGTGCTAGGGGGAGGCTCAGCGGGAGCTCCTACAATGAGCAGTTCTTC. V and J are TRBV20-1 and TRBJ2-1; 8 bases are a match to TRBD2. The germline gives CDR1 DFQATT, CDR2 SNEGSKA (reference sequence). This CDR3 is built from 17 residues. V was clipped by 3 bases and J by 0 bases; unmatched bases: 10.

This clonotype showed up just once. The chain's CDR3 is CASSLLGLYGYTF. In nucleotides, the CDR3 is TGTGCCAGCAGCTTACTGGGCCTATATGGCTACACCTTC. The rearrangement joins TRBV7-9 to TRBJ1-2, with D unclear. The ends were cut back, 2 bases at V and 5 bases at J, with 9 bases in the middle. CDR1 and CDR2 (germline): SEHNR, FQNEAQ (reference sequence). The CDR3 totals 13 residues.

The J gene is TRBJ1-2, the V gene TRBV11-2; D is perhaps TRBD1 (5 bases). The CDR3 has 14 amino acids. Trimming shortened V by 6 bases and J by 2 bases, and 13 bases separated the two germline ends. Germline loops: CDR1 SGHAT, CDR2 FQNNGV. The DNA of the CDR3 is TGTGCCAGCAGGACCAACAGGAAGAACTATGGCTACACCTTC. Translated: CASRTNRKNYGYTF.

This clonotype showed up just a few times. The chain couples TRBV27 to TRBJ2-7; D not resolved. The CDR3 is 14 amino acids. V gave up 6 bases and J gave up 0 bases, with 12 bases separating them. From germline, CDR1 is MNHEY and CDR2 SMNVEV (reference sequence). In DNA, the CDR3 is TGTGCCAGCAGCCCCTACTTAGGCTCCTACGAGCAGTACTTC. Its protein product is CASSPYLGSYEQYF.

A word on this clonotype: Mismatch with germline at one junction end may stem from a read error. This rearrangement joins TRBV27 to TRBJ2-7; D perhaps matches TRBD1 (5 bases). Per germline, CDR1 MNHEY and CDR2 SMNVEV (reference sequence). This CDR3 spans 13 amino acids. Here the CDR3 reads CAGSLGAAYEQYF. CDR3 bases: TGTGCCGGCAGTTTAGGGGCAGCCTACGAGCAGTACTTC.

The chain employs TRBV4-3 and TRBJ2-1; 7 bases align to TRBD2. The V gene end was trimmed by 0 bases and the J gene end by 5 bases; junction bases not matched to a gene: 10. The CDR3 loop spans 17 amino acids. CDR1 LGHNA and CDR2 YSLEER come from the germline V gene. CDR3 nucleotides: TGCGCCAGCAGCCAAGATCGTGCTAGCGGAACTCACAATGAGCAGTTCTTC. It translates to CASSQDRASGTHNEQFF.

This clonotype showed up just once. The chain uses TRBV6-5 and TRBJ2-1; 8 bases are shared with TRBD2. The germline V gene encodes CDR1 MNHEY and CDR2 SVGAGI. The CDR3 contains 14 residues. J was trimmed by 8 bases and V by 5 bases; bases with no gene match: 8. The DNA of the CDR3 is TGTGCCAGCAGTCCACTGACTAGCGTGCATGAGCAGTTCTTC. Its translation is CASSPLTSVHEQFF.

This chain links TRBV6-5 with TRBJ1-1; D may be TRBD1 (6 bases). V was shortened by 0 bases and J by 1 base, with 6 bases between the two germline ends. This CDR3 spans 14 amino acids. Per the germline V gene, CDR1 is MNHEY and CDR2 is SVGAGI. CDR3 DNA sequence: TGTGCCAGCAGTTACTCGACAGGGAACACTGAAGCTTTCTTT. Translating gives CASSYSTGNTEAFF.

The chain joins TRBV9 to TRBJ2-7; D perhaps matches TRBD1 (5 bases). The CDR3 totals 15 residues. Trimming left V 0 bases short and J 0 bases short, with 10 bases between. CDR1 is SGDLS and CDR2 is YYNGEE in the germline V gene. The CDR3 sequence is CASSVGPGPSYEQYF. In DNA form, the CDR3 reads TGTGCCAGCAGCGTAGGGCCAGGGCCCTCCTACGAGCAGTACTTC. Looking up the rest from reference TRBV9 and TRBJ2-7 gives the full variable domain: DSGVTQTPKHLITATGQRVTLRCSPRSGDLSVYWYQQSLDQGLQFLIQYYNGEERAKGNILERFSAQQFPDLHSELNLSSLELGDSALYFCASSVGPGPSYEQYFGPGTRLTVT.

This chain joins TRBV20-1 and TRBJ1-4; 9 bases align to TRBD1. Germline V lookup: CDR1 DFQATT, CDR2 SNEGSKA (reference sequence). V was clipped by 3 bases and J by 4 bases; unmatched bases: 3. The CDR3 spans 14 residues. The CDR3 is CSARRQGDNEKLFF. CDR3 DNA sequence: TGCAGTGCTAGGCGACAGGGGGATAATGAAAAACTGTTTTTT.

The chain links TRBV4-1 to TRBJ1-1; possible D gene TRBD1, 6 bases. CDR1 and CDR2 from the germline V gene are MGHRA and YSYEKL. The V end lost 3 bases, the J end lost 3 bases, and 17 bases lay between the germline ends. The CDR3 runs to 16 residues. The CDR3 protein is CASSQTASRGYTEAFF. DNA of the CDR3: TGCGCCAGCAGCCAGACAGCTAGTAGGGGGTACACTGAAGCTTTCTTT.

V is TRBV28 and J is TRBJ1-2; D is unresolved. V gave up 3 bases and J gave up 3 bases, with 23 bases separating them. Germline loops: CDR1 MDHEN, CDR2 SYDVKM. CDR3 length: 18 residues. The CDR3, as DNA: TGTGCCAGCAGTTTTGACCCTCACGGATCTGAGCGAGACTATGGCTACACCTTC. The encoded protein is CASSFDPHGSERDYGYTF.

The V call is TRBV30, the J call TRBJ1-2; D remains ambiguous. Trimming removed 2 bases at V and 2 bases at J, with 12 bases between. The CDR3 consists of 14 residues. CDR1 and CDR2 (germline): GTSNPN, SVGIG (reference sequence). CDR3: CAWSSFPENYGYTF. The CDR3 coding sequence is TGTGCCTGGAGTAGCTTCCCAGAAAACTATGGCTACACCTTC. The variable domain in full, completed from reference TRBV30 and TRBJ1-2, reads SQTIHQWPATLVQPVGSPLSLECTVEGTSNPNLYWYRQAAGRGLQLLFYSVGIGQISSEVPQNLSASRPQDRQFILSSKKLLLSDSGFYLCAWSSFPENYGYTFGSGTRLTVV.

This clonotype has a single count. V and J are TRBV11-2 and TRBJ2-5; 7 bases agree with TRBD1. V lost 1 base and J lost 0; bases outside the gene matches: 11. This CDR3 spans 18 amino acids. Germline values: CDR1 SGHAT, CDR2 FQNNGV. This CDR3 reads CASSLGPPGQRYQETQYF. In DNA, the CDR3 is TGTGCCAGCAGCTTAGGGCCGCCGGGACAGAGGTACCAAGAGACCCAGTACTTC.

This clonotype was detected only once. This chain joins TRBV27 and TRBJ1-5; D not resolved. Trimming cost V 5 bases and J 7 bases, with 12 bases left between them. Germline CDR1 is MNHEY and CDR2 is SMNVEV (reference sequence). The CDR3 extends over 13 amino acids. CDR3 sequence (DNA): TGTGCCAGCAGTACCTACTCCGGGCAGCCCCAGCATTTT. Protein: CASSTYSGQPQHF.

This chain links TRBV6-4 with TRBJ1-1, with D hard to call. The CDR3 totals 14 residues. Germline CDR1 is MRHNA and CDR2 is SNTAGT. V was shortened by 6 bases and J by 5 bases, with 16 bases between the two germline ends. In DNA, the CDR3 is TGTGCCAGCAGCCCCCGAACCGGGAGTACTGAAGCTTTCTTT. This encodes CASSPRTGSTEAFF.